The 7 T cell receptor beta chains below all came from one sample that was sequenced in a study of CD8 T cells in ankylosing spondylitis. Notes on the study in general: Seven to nine highly homologous variants formed a TCR beta motif that appeared characteristic of ankylosing spondylitis blood.

TCRdb processed the 5' RACE reads anew with MiXCR; each CDR3 protein has one entry. This sample has over 600,000 distinct CDR3 sequences, with around a fifth found just once. These receptors have no identified antigens. The sequenced sample was blood, either unsorted or a sorted T cell fraction (not recorded which). The receptors here all came from a male donor with ankylosing spondylitis.

The V and J genes are TRBV25-1 and TRBJ2-3; no clear D gene. Germline lookup yields CDR1 MGHDK and CDR2 SYGVNS. The V gene lost 5 bases and the J gene lost 7 bases, with 10 bases spanning the gap. The CDR3 sequence is 12 residues long. In DNA form, the CDR3 reads TGTGCCAGCAGTCCTCCAGGAAATACGCAGTATTTT. This translates into CASSPPGNTQYF.

The chain carries TRBV7-3 and TRBJ2-3, with 10 bases fitting TRBD2. The CDR3 is 16 residues long. Trimming cost V 5 bases and J 0 bases; bases outside gene matches: 5. Per the germline V gene, CDR1 is SGHTA and CDR2 is FQGTGA. The CDR3 loop is CASSEGTSESTDTQYF. CDR3 DNA: TGTGCCAGCAGCGAGGGGACTAGCGAAAGCACAGATACGCAGTATTTT.

This clonotype has only a few counts. The rearrangement uses TRBV5-1 and TRBJ2-7; the match to TRBD2 covers 13 bases. From germline, CDR1 is SGHRS and CDR2 YFSETQ. V shed 4 bases, J shed 0 bases, and the junction held 4 bases outside the gene matches. The CDR3 loop spans 16 amino acids. In DNA form, the CDR3 reads TGCGCCAGCAGCCAGGGGACTAGCGGGACCTCCTACGAGCAGTACTTC. Protein product: CASSQGTSGTSYEQYF.

This chain joins TRBV7-6 and TRBJ2-7; TRBD1 is a possible D gene (6 bases). The CDR3 is 13 residues long. Germline CDR1 SGHVS, CDR2 FNYEAQ. V lost 2 bases and J lost 5, with 10 bases in between. The DNA of the CDR3 is TGTGCCAGCAGCTTATTACAGGGAGACGAGCAGTACTTC. It is translated as CASSLLQGDEQYF.

The genes are TRBV5-1 and TRBJ2-1, with TRBD2 identical over 9 bases. CDR1 SGHRS and CDR2 YFSETQ come from the germline V gene. The ends lost 4 bases at V and 5 bases at J; junction bases unmatched: 10. CDR3 size: 16 residues. The CDR3 DNA is TGCGCCAGCAGCAGGGGGCCTAGCGGGGCTGACAATGAGCAGTTCTTC. It translates to CASSRGPSGADNEQFF.

The chain uses TRBV11-2 and TRBJ2-3, with D possibly called TRBD1 or TRBD2 (5 bases each). Trimming cost V 1 base and J 1 base, with 9 bases left between them. The CDR3 is made up of 15 amino acids. In germline, CDR1 is SGHAT, CDR2 FQNNGV. CDR3 nucleotides: TGTGCCAGCAGCTTAGGTCCGGGGCGCACAGATACGCAGTATTTT. This sequence encodes CASSLGPGRTDTQYF. The variable domain in full, with the rest retrieved from reference TRBV11-2 and TRBJ2-3, is EAGVAQSPRYKIIEKRQSVAFWCNPISGHATLYWYQQILGQGPKLLIQFQNNGVVDDSQLPKDRFSAERLKGVDSTLKIQPAKLEDSAVYLCASSLGPGRTDTQYFGPGTRLTVL.

The chain uses TRBV12-3 or TRBV12-4 and TRBJ2-1; 7 bases line up with TRBD2. The CDR3 extends over 14 amino acids. The ends lost 6 bases at V and 7 bases at J; junction bases unmatched: 9. The CDR3 reads CASRAGWEGNEQFF. The CDR3 DNA reads TGTGCCAGCAGAGCGGGTTGGGAGGGGAATGAGCAGTTCTTC.